The rows below give T cell receptor beta chains drawn from one sample of a study of blood T cells in healthy people across ages. TCRdb redid the calling of the 5' RACE reads with MiXCR, one entry per CDR3 protein. Of hundreds of thousands of distinct CDR3 sequences listed, roughly 50% are singletons. Sequencing was done on a sample of blood. The source of these receptors is a man between 60 and 75 years old in good health. CDR3s include the opening cysteine and the closing phenylalanine or tryptophan. The D gene is left open where the match is weak. Expanded clones get a size class; other rows say once, few or many, or leave the size out.

>TRBD2|few|TRBV20-1|TRBJ2-5
TGCAGTGCTAGCGGGGGACTAGCGAGATTCGAGACCCAGTACTTC
CSASGGLARFETQYF
>NA|NA|TRBV28|TRBJ1-1
TGTGCCAGCAGGCGAGGCCGGAACACTGAAGCTTTCTTT
CASRRGRNTEAFF
>TRBD1|NA|TRBV27|TRBJ2-5
TGTGCCAGCAGAAACAGGGGGGAGACCCAGTACTTC
CASRNRGETQYF
>NA|NA|TRBV6-6|TRBJ2-4
TGTGCCAGCAGCCAGGATGAAAACATTCAGTACTTC
CASSQDENIQYF
>NA|NA|TRBV12-3/TRBV12-4|TRBJ2-7
TGTGCCAGCAGTTTACGGGCGGCGGGCTCCTACGAGCAGTACTTC
CASSLRAAGSYEQYF
>NA|NA|TRBV12-3/TRBV12-4|TRBJ2-3
TGTGCCAGCAGTATCGCTGGGGCAGATACGCAGTATTTT
CASSIAGADTQYF
>NA|NA|TRBV29-1|TRBJ2-1
TGCAGCGTTGAATGGGGTGAACAGCAGTTCTTC
CSVEWGEQQFF
>NA|few|TRBV25-1|TRBJ1-2
TGTGCCAGCAATACCTCGTGCTGGGTGGATGGCTACACCTTC
CASNTSCWVDGYTF
>TRBD2|NA|TRBV5-1|TRBJ2-5
TGCGCCAGCAGCCCCGGACTAGCCCCTGGTAGGGAGACCCAGTACTTC
CASSPGLAPGRETQYF
>NA|NA|TRBV29-1|TRBJ2-1
TGCAGCGTTGATTCGGGTACGGTCTCCTACAATGAGCAGTTCTTC
CSVDSGTVSYNEQFF
>NA|many|TRBV7-2|TRBJ2-7
TGTGCCAGCAGCTCCGCCGGGACGGGGAACTACGAGCAGTACTTC
CASSSAGTGNYEQYF
>TRBD2|NA|TRBV7-2|TRBJ2-5
TGTGCCAGCAGCTTATTCGGACTAGCGGGGGATTCTCAAGAGACCCAGTACTTC
CASSLFGLAGDSQETQYF
>TRBD1|NA|TRBV5-1|TRBJ1-2
TGCGCCAGCAGCCCCTACCCCGGGACAGAAGGCTACACCTTC
CASSPYPGTEGYTF
>NA|NA|TRBV21-1|TRBJ2-7
TGTGCCAGCACCGAGGGGCCCTCCTACGAGCAGTACTTC
CASTEGPSYEQYF
>NA|NA|TRBV6-1|TRBJ1-2
TGTGCCAGCAAAACAGGGAACTATGGCTACACCTTC
CASKTGNYGYTF
>TRBD2|NA|TRBV15|TRBJ2-1
TGTGCCACCAGCAGAACCGCGGGGGGAGAGCAGTTCTTC
CATSRTAGGEQFF
>NA|NA|TRBV12-3/TRBV12-4|TRBJ2-5
TGTGCCAGCAGTTTAGCGAAAGGAGCGGGCGTGAAGACCCAGTACTTC
CASSLAKGAGVKTQYF
>NA|NA|TRBV7-9|TRBJ2-3
TGTGCCAGCAGCCACCAGACCGGTGCGGGAGATACGCAGTATTTT
CASSHQTGAGDTQYF
>NA|few|TRBV25-1|TRBJ2-7
TGTGCCAGCAGTGAGATTGGGCAGGCCACAGACGAGCAGTACTTC
CASSEIGQATDEQYF
>TRBD1|NA|TRBV27|TRBJ1-2
TGTGCCAGCAGTCCAGACAGGGATTTTTTTTATGGCTACACCTTC
CASSPDRDFFYGYTF
>TRBD1|NA|TRBV6-2/TRBV6-3|TRBJ2-7
TGTGCCAGCAGTGACGCGGACAGGGGAGCCGAGCAGTACTTC
CASSDADRGAEQYF
>TRBD1|NA|TRBV11-2|TRBJ2-2
TGTGCCAGCAGCTTACCCGACAGGGGCCCGGACACCGGGGAGCTGTTTTTT
CASSLPDRGPDTGELFF
>NA|few|TRBV5-1|TRBJ2-5
TGCGCCAGCAGCTTGTCGGCAGCGGGTGAGCAGTACTTC
CASSLSAAGEQYF
>NA|NA|TRBV25-1|TRBJ1-2
TGTGCCAGCAGTGAACAGGTAGCTTTTGGTGGCTACACCTTC
CASSEQVAFGGYTF